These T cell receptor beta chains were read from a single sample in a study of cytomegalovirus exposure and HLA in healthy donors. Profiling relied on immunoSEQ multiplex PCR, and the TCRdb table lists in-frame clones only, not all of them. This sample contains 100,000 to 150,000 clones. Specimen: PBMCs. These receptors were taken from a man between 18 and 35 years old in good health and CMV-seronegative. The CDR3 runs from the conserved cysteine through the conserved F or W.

CASSLSGQGRGELFF TRBJ2-2 TRBV27
CSVKGSGGHYEQYF TRBJ2-7 TRBV29-1
CSASEHNEQFF TRBJ2-1 TRBV20-1
CASSVHVGRGQETQYF TRBJ2-5 TRBV6-1
CASSFRDRVIDEQFF TRBJ2-1 TRBV6-1
CAWRTGNQPQHF TRBJ1-5 TRBV30
CASSLSGQGNYGYTF TRBJ1-2 TRBV7-3
CASSPGLAGYEQYF TRBJ2-7 TRBV19
CASRPSVNEQFF TRBJ2-1 TRBV7-9
CATGTLHYEQYF TRBJ2-7 TRBV19
CASSLPFTGSAEQYF TRBJ2-7 TRBV7-9
CASSSAEAGGPSEQFF TRBJ2-1 TRBV5-1
CASSPRTGIYEQYF TRBJ2-7 TRBV7-9
CASSAILAGGRYEQYF TRBJ2-7 TRBV2
CASSPDRVVGNTIYF TRBJ1-3 TRBV18
CASSETGRGGNEKLFF TRBJ1-4 TRBV6-1
CASSMYGLETEAFF TRBJ1-1 TRBV19
CSVVLDSSYEQYF TRBJ2-7 TRBV29-1
CAWSVGDRGTYGYTF TRBJ1-2 TRBV30
CASRLPNRLTEAFF TRBJ1-1 TRBV28
CASSQGQASPLGNEQFF TRBJ2-1 TRBV4-2
CASSLKLAGKQFF TRBJ2-1 TRBV7-2
CASSFSGTPSETQYF TRBJ2-5 TRBV5-1
CASSLVVAGGPGETQYF TRBJ2-5 TRBV7-9
CASSGTSGGLFSSTDTQYF TRBJ2-3 TRBV2
CASSLAYEETQYF TRBJ2-5 TRBV5-1
CASSQGGTSGGRLGEQYF TRBJ2-7 TRBV4-1
CAWSSHGRSDTQYF TRBJ2-3 TRBV30
CASSSGTGPETQYF TRBJ2-5 TRBV5-1
CASSAGGYYEQYF TRBJ2-7 TRBV7-9
CASSVGQGRQYQETQYF TRBJ2-5 TRBV9
CASSLARGLNQPQHF TRBJ1-5 TRBV5-5
CASSFGQGNTEAFF TRBJ1-1 TRBV7-9
CASSLGVRDTEAFF TRBJ1-1 TRBV5-1
CSASRGVEPYF TRBJ2-5 TRBV20-1
CASSFRGLAYEQYF TRBJ2-7 TRBV5-6
CASSMVSGTGAFYGYTF TRBJ1-2 TRBV19